These 32 T cell receptor beta chains originate from one sample sequenced in a study of identical twins' blood T cells. TCRdb redid the calling of the 5' RACE reads with MiXCR, one entry per CDR3 protein. The table records a few hundred thousand distinct CDR3 sequences, roughly 28% of them present only once. Input material: PBMCs. The receptors come from a woman aged 18-49 years in good health.

The chain recombines TRBV6-5 with TRBJ2-1; D is possibly TRBD1 (6 bases). This CDR3 is built from 12 residues. Between the trimmed V and J ends, which lost 6 bases and 10 bases, there was a span of 13 bases. The V gene's germline CDR1 is MNHEY and CDR2 SVGAGI. CDR3 nucleotide sequence: TGTGCCAGCAGGGACAGTCCTAAGGAGCAGTTCTTC. It encodes CASRDSPKEQFF.

Of note for this clonotype: A much larger clone differs from this one at a single base, so this may be a read error. V is TRBV5-1 and J is TRBJ1-1, with D uncertain. The length of the CDR3 is 13 residues. V dropped 5 bases and J dropped 1 base, with 9 bases sitting between them. CDR1 and CDR2 from the germline V gene are SGHRS and YFSETQ. The CDR3 loop reads CASRLYGNTEAFF. The CDR3 DNA reads as TGCGCCAGCAGGTTGTACGGGAACACTGAAGCTTTCTTT.

A note on this clonotype: At one of its ends the junction is not consistent with the germline gene, which may arise from a read error. The chain uses TRBV25-1 and TRBJ2-2; D is possibly TRBD1 (6 bases). This CDR3 is built from 15 residues. Germline-derived CDR1 and CDR2 are MGHDK and SYGVNS. CDR3 bases: TGTGCCAGCAGTGAACCGAGAGGGGACACCGGGGAGCAGTTTTTT. As protein: CASSEPRGDTGEQFF.

This clonotype was picked up many times. The junction shows a germline mismatch at one end, possibly a read error. The chain joins TRBV7-9 to TRBJ1-1; D is possibly TRBD1 (6 bases). This CDR3 region has 12 residues. Germline-derived CDR1 and CDR2 are SEHNR and FQNEAQ (reference sequence). DNA of the CDR3: TGCGCCAGCAGCTTTCAGGGGTTAGAAGCTTTCTTT. Residues: CASSFQGLEAFF.

This clonotype was picked up a small number of times. The chain combines TRBV6-2 or TRBV6-3 with TRBJ2-2; TRBD1 matches at 8 bases. The junction had 3 bases not matched to a gene; V was cut back by 0 bases and J by 3 bases. The CDR3 loop spans 16 amino acids. Germline V gene sequence: CDR1 MNHEY, CDR2 SVGEGT. The CDR3, as DNA: TGTGCCAGCAGTTACTCGGACAGGGTTTACACCGGGGAGCTGTTTTTT. Protein: CASSYSDRVYTGELFF.

The CDR3 spells CASTGREDQPQHF. The CDR3 DNA reads TGTGCCAGCACCGGACGGGAAGATCAGCCCCAGCATTTT. The chain uses TRBV12-3 or TRBV12-4 and TRBJ1-5; D is undetermined. This CDR3 is built from 13 residues. The ends were cut back, 7 bases at V and 5 bases at J, with 12 bases in the middle.

This chain uses TRBV12-3 or TRBV12-4 with TRBJ1-4, with D possibly TRBD1 on 6 matching bases. The V end was cut by 3 bases, the J end by 4 bases, with 9 bases between. This CDR3 region has 14 residues. CDR3 sequence (DNA): TGTGCCAGCAGTTTCTCAGGGGTTAATGAAAAACTGTTTTTT. It yields the protein CASSFSGVNEKLFF.

A note on this clonotype: A junction end diverges from the germline sequence, so it may reflect a read error. The genes are TRBV6-5 and TRBJ2-7; no firm D call. The length of the CDR3 is 15 residues. The germline CDR1 and CDR2 sequences are MNHEY and SVGAGI. The CDR3 loop is CVSSYTGGFSYEQYF. The CDR3 coding sequence is TGTGTCAGCAGTTACACCGGTGGTTTCTCCTACGAGCAGTACTTC.

The rearrangement joins TRBV20-1 to TRBJ2-7, with TRBD1 as a possible D gene (6 bases). The CDR3 has 13 residues. Trimming shortened V by 5 bases and J by 4 bases, and 15 bases separated the two germline ends. CDR1 and CDR2 (germline): DFQATT, SNEGSKA (reference sequence). The DNA of the CDR3 is TGCAGTGCTGCCCAAGCTGGGACATACGAGCAGTACTTC. It specifies CSAAQAGTYEQYF.

The CDR3 here is CASSFWDSELFF. In nucleotides, the CDR3 is TGTGCCAGCAGCTTTTGGGACAGTGAGCTGTTTTTT. This chain joins TRBV11-2 and TRBJ2-2; 7 nucleotides match TRBD1. The V segment lost 3 bases and the J segment 11 bases; nucleotides outside the gene matches: 3. The CDR3 length is 12 residues. Germline lookup yields CDR1 SGHAT and CDR2 FQNNGV.

This clonotype was counted a few times. The chain couples TRBV5-1 to TRBJ1-3; D possibly corresponds to TRBD1 (6 bases). Germline V gives CDR1 SGHRS, CDR2 YFSETQ. Trimming shortened V by 0 bases and J by 1 base, and 14 bases separated the two germline ends. The CDR3 sequence is 17 residues long. The DNA for the CDR3 is TGCGCCAGCAGCTTGGATTTGCTGGGGGCGTCTGGAAACACCATATATTTT. Its translation is CASSLDLLGASGNTIYF.

This chain uses TRBV11-2 with TRBJ2-7; possibly TRBD2 for D (5 bases). Germline V gene data show CDR1 as SGHAT and CDR2 as FQNNGV. Trimming took 0 bases from V and 10 from J, leaving 13 bases between them. This CDR3 is built from 13 residues. CDR3 loop: CASSLDWSLAQYF. CDR3 in DNA: TGTGCCAGCAGCTTAGATTGGAGTCTAGCCCAGTACTTC.

This clonotype was counted between two and nine times. The chain carries TRBV2 and TRBJ2-2; possible D gene TRBD2, 6 bases. Germline CDR1 is SNHLY and CDR2 is FYNNEI. The CDR3 is 13 amino acids. V lost 6 bases, J lost 6 bases, and 11 bases lay in between. In nucleotides, the CDR3 is TGTGCCAGCAGCCTCGGACTACCCGGGGAGCTGTTTTTT. This codes for CASSLGLPGELFF.

This clonotype turned up a few times. The chain recombines TRBV12-5 with TRBJ2-2; 7 nucleotides agree with TRBD1. Germline V gene data show CDR1 as LGHNT and CDR2 as FRNRAP. This CDR3 has 14 amino acids. With 3 bases clipped from V and 7 bases from J, the junction kept 5 bases outside the gene matches. The CDR3 region is CASGLDRVNGELFF. DNA of the CDR3: TGTGCTAGTGGTTTAGACAGGGTCAACGGGGAGCTGTTTTTT.

The chain links TRBV29-1 to TRBJ1-1; D remains unclear. This CDR3 is 14 amino acids long. CDR1 SQVTM and CDR2 ANQGSEA come from the germline V gene. CDR3 coding DNA: TGCAACTCCTCCCCACATGGGGTGAACACTGAAGCTTTCTTT. Its translation: CNSSPHGVNTEAFF.

The table lists this clonotype with a few counts. This sequence joins TRBV29-1 and TRBJ2-7, with 7 bases identical to TRBD2. Unmatched junction bases numbered 10, after V lost 4 bases and J lost 4 bases. CDR3 length: 14 amino acids. Germline V gene lookup returns CDR1 SQVTM and CDR2 ANQGSEA. CDR3 DNA sequence: TGCAGCGTTGTTGGGGGGGAGACAGTATACGAGCAGTACTTC. It is translated as CSVVGGETVYEQYF.

This clonotype was seen only a few times. This chain uses TRBV5-1 with TRBJ2-3; unclear D gene. Trimming pared 5 bases from V and 6 bases from J, leaving 10 bases between. Germline CDR1 and CDR2: SGHRS and YFSETQ. This CDR3 has 12 residues. DNA for the CDR3: TGCGCCAGCAGGCTGGCAGAGGATACGCAGTATTTT. Translation: CASRLAEDTQYF. Using reference TRBV5-1 and TRBJ2-3 for the parts outside the CDR3, the full variable domain is KAGVTQTPRYLIKTRGQQVTLSCSPISGHRSVSWYQQTPGQGLQFLFEYFSETQRNKGNFPGRFSGRQFSNSRSEMNVSTLELGDSALYLCASRLAEDTQYFGPGTRLTVL.

This clonotype came up a few times. V is TRBV9 and J is TRBJ1-1; D is uncertain. V gave up 3 bases and J gave up 4 bases, with 13 bases separating them. The germline CDR1 and CDR2 sequences are SGDLS and YYNGEE. The CDR3 contains 14 residues. In DNA form, the CDR3 reads TGTGCCAGCAGCGGCAAACAGTGGGCCACTGAAGCTTTCTTT. Its translation is CASSGKQWATEAFF.

This clonotype was seen a handful of times. The CDR3 sequence is CASSLVAGGRGNEQFF. The DNA for the CDR3 is TGTGCCAGCAGCTTAGTAGCGGGAGGACGTGGGAATGAGCAGTTCTTC. The chain links TRBV11-2 to TRBJ2-1; 10 nucleotides match TRBD2. Germline trimming cut 1 base from V and 7 bases from J; bases unmatched to any gene: 7. The germline gives CDR1 SGHAT, CDR2 FQNNGV. This CDR3 spans 16 amino acids.

This clonotype was detected many times. This chain links TRBV13 with TRBJ1-1, with TRBD1 matching over 7 bases. V shed 3 bases, J shed 3 bases, and the junction held 4 bases outside the gene matches. The CDR3 extends over 14 amino acids. Germline CDR1 reads PRHDT; CDR2 reads FYEKMQ (reference sequence). The chain's CDR3 is CASSLGQLYTEAFF. The CDR3 DNA reads TGTGCCAGCAGCTTGGGACAGCTTTACACTGAAGCTTTCTTT. The complete variable domain, with remaining parts taken from reference TRBV13 and TRBJ1-1, reads AAGVIQSPRHLIKEKRETATLKCYPIPRHDTVYWYQQGPGQDPQFLISFYEKMQSDKGSIPDRFSAQQFSDYHSELNMSSLELGDSALYFCASSLGQLYTEAFFGQGTRLTVV.

This clonotype was picked up many times. CDR3 nucleotides: TGTGCCAGCAGTAACCGACAGGGAACTGAAGCTTTCTTT. It yields the protein CASSNRQGTEAFF. The V gene is TRBV6-5, the J gene TRBJ1-1, with TRBD1 matching 7 bases. The length of the CDR3 is 13 residues. The V and J ends lost 5 bases and 5 bases, in that order; junction bases with no gene match: 5. Germline V gene sequence: CDR1 MNHEY, CDR2 SVGAGI.

This chain links TRBV7-9 with TRBJ1-1; tentatively, D is TRBD1 (6 bases). The CDR3 totals 14 residues. Germline values: CDR1 SEHNR, CDR2 FQNEAQ (reference sequence). V dropped 5 bases and J dropped 4 bases, with 14 bases sitting between them. For the CDR3, the DNA is TGTGCCAGCAGCCCTCACAGGGCCTCCACTGAAGCTTTCTTT. Protein sequence: CASSPHRASTEAFF.

The sample holds a few counts of this clonotype. The chain recombines TRBV20-1 with TRBJ2-5; no definite D call. There are 14 residues in the CDR3. Germline assignment: CDR1 DFQATT and CDR2 SNEGSKA (reference sequence). V gave up 6 bases and J gave up 2 bases, with 16 bases separating them. The CDR3 here is CSARWVNPQETQYF. DNA for the CDR3: TGCAGTGCCCGTTGGGTTAATCCGCAAGAGACCCAGTACTTC.

In this sample, this clonotype turned up a few times. The rearrangement uses TRBV24-1 and TRBJ2-2; no definite D call. V lost 4 bases to trimming and J lost 4 bases, with 6 bases between them. Per germline, CDR1 KGHDR and CDR2 SFDVKD. The CDR3 consists of 13 residues. CDR3 residues: CATSEIGTGELFF. CDR3 coding DNA: TGTGCCACCAGTGAAATCGGCACCGGGGAGCTGTTTTTT.

The chain joins TRBV4-2 to TRBJ1-2; D unclear. This CDR3 region has 12 residues. V was clipped by 0 bases and J by 8 bases, with 7 bases between them. Germline CDR1 reads LGHNA; CDR2 reads YNFKEQ. Written as DNA, the CDR3 is TGTGCCAGCAGCCAAGAGGTCGTCGGCTACACCTTC. Translating gives CASSQEVVGYTF.

This clonotype was picked up a small number of times. CDR3 sequence: CASSLGQGSGGYTF. The CDR3 region has the DNA TGTGCCAGCAGCCTAGGACAGGGGTCGGGGGGCTACACCTTC. This chain joins TRBV3-1 and TRBJ1-2; 9 bases agree with TRBD1. There are 14 residues in the CDR3. CDR1 LGHDT and CDR2 YNNKEL come from the germline V gene (reference sequence). The V gene end was trimmed by 4 bases and the J gene end by 8 bases; junction bases not matched to a gene: 8.

This clonotype was counted only a few times. The chain links TRBV29-1 to TRBJ1-1; 10 bases are a match to TRBD1. The CDR3 sequence is 16 residues long. CDR1 is SQVTM, CDR2 ANQGSEA, per germline. Losses at the gene ends were 3 bases for V and 1 base for J; bases not matched to a gene: 8. CDR3 sequence (DNA): TGCAGCGTTGATGACAGGGGGCTAGCTCAGAACACTGAAGCTTTCTTT. Amino acid sequence: CSVDDRGLAQNTEAFF.

This clonotype was observed a few times. The gene calls are TRBV5-1 and TRBJ1-1, with 7 bases fitting TRBD1. V was pared by 4 bases and J by 3 bases, with 9 bases of the junction left unmatched. The CDR3 totals 15 residues. The V gene's germline CDR1 is SGHRS and CDR2 YFSETQ. Here the CDR3 DNA reads TGCGCCAGCAGCCCGCAGGGGGTAGGGGACACTGAAGCTTTCTTT. Protein: CASSPQGVGDTEAFF.

The chain has TRBV27 and TRBJ1-2, with 7 nucleotides matching TRBD1. CDR3 length equals 13 residues. Germline-derived CDR1 and CDR2 are MNHEY and SMNVEV (reference sequence). The J segment lost 8 bases and the V segment lost 4 bases, leaving 7 bases of the junction unmatched. DNA of the CDR3: TGTGCCAGCAGTTACAGGGGAGAAATGGGCTACACCTTC. Amino acids: CASSYRGEMGYTF.

The chain links TRBV20-1 to TRBJ2-1; no definite D call. The CDR3 covers 15 residues. Between the trimmed V and J ends, which lost 1 base and 3 bases, there was a span of 13 bases. Germline loops: CDR1 DFQATT, CDR2 SNEGSKA (reference sequence). CDR3 in amino acids: CSARGNPTYYNEQFF. CDR3 nucleotides: TGCAGTGCTAGAGGAAACCCCACGTACTACAATGAGCAGTTCTTC.

This clonotype came up a few times. The rearrangement joins TRBV11-2 to TRBJ1-2; D remains ambiguous. With 6 bases removed from V and 7 bases from J, the gap between germline ends came to 15 bases. Germline loops: CDR1 SGHAT, CDR2 FQNNGV. The length of the CDR3 is 13 residues. CDR3 in amino acids: CASRSSDGRGYTF. The CDR3 nucleotides are TGTGCCAGCAGGTCCAGCGACGGCCGTGGCTACACCTTC. The full variable domain, with the rest looked up from reference TRBV11-2 and TRBJ1-2, is EAGVAQSPRYKIIEKRQSVAFWCNPISGHATLYWYQQILGQGPKLLIQFQNNGVVDDSQLPKDRFSAERLKGVDSTLKIQPAKLEDSAVYLCASRSSDGRGYTFGSGTRLTVV.

This clonotype appeared a few times. This chain links TRBV4-3 with TRBJ2-3; 7 bases line up with TRBD1. Germline V gene lookup returns CDR1 LGHNA and CDR2 YSLEER. The CDR3 extends over 15 amino acids. V was clipped by 2 bases and J by 1 base; unmatched bases: 3. For the CDR3, the DNA is TGCGCCAGCAGCCAACGGACAGGAGGCACAGATACGCAGTATTTT. This sequence encodes CASSQRTGGTDTQYF.